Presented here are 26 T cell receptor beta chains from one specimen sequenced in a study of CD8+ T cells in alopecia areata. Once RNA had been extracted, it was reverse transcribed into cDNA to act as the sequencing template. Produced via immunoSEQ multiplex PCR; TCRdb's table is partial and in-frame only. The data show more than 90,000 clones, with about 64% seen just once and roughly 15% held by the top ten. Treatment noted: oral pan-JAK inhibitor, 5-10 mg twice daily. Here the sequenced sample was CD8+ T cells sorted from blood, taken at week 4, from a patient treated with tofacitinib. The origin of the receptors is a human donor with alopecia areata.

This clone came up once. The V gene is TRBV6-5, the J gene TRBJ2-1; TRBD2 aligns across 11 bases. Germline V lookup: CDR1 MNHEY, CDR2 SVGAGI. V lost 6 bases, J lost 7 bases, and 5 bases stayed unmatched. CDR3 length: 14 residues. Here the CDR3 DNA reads TGTGCCAGCAGGCCCGGGACTAGCGGTAATGAGCAGTTCTTC. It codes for CASRPGTSGNEQFF.

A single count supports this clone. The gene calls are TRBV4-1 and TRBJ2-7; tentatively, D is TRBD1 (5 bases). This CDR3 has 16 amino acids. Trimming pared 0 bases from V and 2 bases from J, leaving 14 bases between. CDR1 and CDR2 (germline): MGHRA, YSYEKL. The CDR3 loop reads CASSQDHGWGAYEQYF. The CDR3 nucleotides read TGCGCCAGCAGCCAAGATCATGGTTGGGGCGCCTACGAGCAGTACTTC.

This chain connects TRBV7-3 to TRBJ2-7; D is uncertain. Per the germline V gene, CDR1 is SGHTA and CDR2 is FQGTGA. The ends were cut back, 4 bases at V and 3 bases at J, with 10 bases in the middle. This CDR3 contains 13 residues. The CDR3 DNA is TGTGCCAGCAGCTCCGACCAGAGCTACGAGCAGTACTTC. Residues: CASSSDQSYEQYF.

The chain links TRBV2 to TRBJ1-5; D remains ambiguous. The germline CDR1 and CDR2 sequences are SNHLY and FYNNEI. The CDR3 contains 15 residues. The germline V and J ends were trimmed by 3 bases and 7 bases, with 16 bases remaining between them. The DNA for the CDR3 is TGTGCCAGCAGTGATTGGCAGGCCACGAACCAGCCCCAGCATTTT. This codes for CASSDWQATNQPQHF.

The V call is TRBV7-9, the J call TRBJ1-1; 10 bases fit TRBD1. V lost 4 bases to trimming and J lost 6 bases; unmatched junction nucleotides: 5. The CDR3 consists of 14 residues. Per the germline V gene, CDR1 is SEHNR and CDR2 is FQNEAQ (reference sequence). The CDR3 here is CASSSGQGVAEAFF. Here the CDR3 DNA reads TGTGCCAGCAGCTCTGGACAGGGGGTCGCTGAAGCTTTCTTT.

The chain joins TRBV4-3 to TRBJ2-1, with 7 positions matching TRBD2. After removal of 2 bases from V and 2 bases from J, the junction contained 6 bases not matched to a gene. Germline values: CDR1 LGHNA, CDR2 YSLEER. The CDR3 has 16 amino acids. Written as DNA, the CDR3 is TGCGCCAGCAGCCAATGGGAGGGACTGACCTACAATGAGCAGTTCTTC. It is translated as CASSQWEGLTYNEQFF.

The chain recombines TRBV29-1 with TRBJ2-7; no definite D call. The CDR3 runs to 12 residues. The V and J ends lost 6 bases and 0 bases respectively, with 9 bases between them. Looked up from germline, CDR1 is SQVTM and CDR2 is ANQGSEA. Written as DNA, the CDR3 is TGCAGCGTGCAGTTATTCTCCTACGAGCAGTACTTC. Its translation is CSVQLFSYEQYF.

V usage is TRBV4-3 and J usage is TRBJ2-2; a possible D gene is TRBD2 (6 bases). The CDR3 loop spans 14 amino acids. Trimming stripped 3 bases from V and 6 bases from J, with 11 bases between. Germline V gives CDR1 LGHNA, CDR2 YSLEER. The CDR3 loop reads CASSHTSPPGELFF. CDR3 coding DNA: TGCGCCAGCAGCCACACTAGCCCCCCCGGGGAGCTGTTTTTT.

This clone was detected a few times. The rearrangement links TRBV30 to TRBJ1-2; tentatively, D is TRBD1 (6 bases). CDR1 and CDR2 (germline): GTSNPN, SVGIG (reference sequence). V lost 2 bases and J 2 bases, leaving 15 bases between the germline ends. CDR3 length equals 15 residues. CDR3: CAWSPAPGANYGYTF. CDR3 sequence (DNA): TGTGCCTGGAGTCCCGCGCCGGGGGCCAACTATGGCTACACCTTC.

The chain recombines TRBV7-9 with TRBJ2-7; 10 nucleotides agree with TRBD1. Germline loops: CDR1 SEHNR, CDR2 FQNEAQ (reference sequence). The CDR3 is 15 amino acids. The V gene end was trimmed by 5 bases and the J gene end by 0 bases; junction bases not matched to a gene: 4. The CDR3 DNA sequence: TGTGCCAGCAGCACGACAGGGGGCAGCTCCTACGAGCAGTACTTC. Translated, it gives CASSTTGGSSYEQYF.

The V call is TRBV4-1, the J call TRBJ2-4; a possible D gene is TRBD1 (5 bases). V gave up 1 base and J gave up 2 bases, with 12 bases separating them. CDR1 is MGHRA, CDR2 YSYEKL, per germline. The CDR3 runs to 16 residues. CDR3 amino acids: CASSQGGGGTKNIQYF. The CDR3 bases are TGCGCCAGCAGCCAAGGGGGCGGTGGGACCAAAAACATTCAGTACTTC.

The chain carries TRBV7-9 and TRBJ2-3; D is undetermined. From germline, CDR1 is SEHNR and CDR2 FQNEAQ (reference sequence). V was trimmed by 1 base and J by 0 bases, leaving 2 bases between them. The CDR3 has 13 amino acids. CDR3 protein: CASSLVSTDTQYF. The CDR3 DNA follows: TGTGCCAGCAGCTTAGTTAGCACAGATACGCAGTATTTT.

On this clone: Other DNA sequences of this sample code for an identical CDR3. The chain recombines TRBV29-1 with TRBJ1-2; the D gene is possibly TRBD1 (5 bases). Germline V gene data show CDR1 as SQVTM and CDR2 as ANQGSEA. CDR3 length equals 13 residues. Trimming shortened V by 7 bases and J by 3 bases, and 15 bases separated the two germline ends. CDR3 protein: CSAWGREDYGYTF. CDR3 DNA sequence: TGCAGCGCCTGGGGCAGGGAGGACTATGGCTACACCTTC.

In DNA form, the CDR3 reads TGCGCCAGCAGCCAAGATTGGACAGGAGAGACCCAGTACTTC. Its protein product is CASSQDWTGETQYF. J is TRBJ2-5 and V is TRBV4-1, with 7 bases that match TRBD1. In germline, CDR1 is MGHRA, CDR2 YSYEKL. The CDR3 sequence is 14 residues long. J lost 4 bases, V lost 0 bases, and 2 bases had no gene match.

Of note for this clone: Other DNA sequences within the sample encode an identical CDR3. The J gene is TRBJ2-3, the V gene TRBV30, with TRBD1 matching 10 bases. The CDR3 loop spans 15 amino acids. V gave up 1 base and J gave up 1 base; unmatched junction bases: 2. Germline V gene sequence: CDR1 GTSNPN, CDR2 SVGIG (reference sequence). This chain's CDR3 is CAWSAGTGGTDTQYF. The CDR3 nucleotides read TGTGCCTGGAGTGCCGGGACAGGGGGCACAGATACGCAGTATTTT.

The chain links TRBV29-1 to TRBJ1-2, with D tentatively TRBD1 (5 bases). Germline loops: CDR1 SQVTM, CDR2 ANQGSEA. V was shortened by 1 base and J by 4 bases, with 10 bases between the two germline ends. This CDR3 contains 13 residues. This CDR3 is CSVEGGTSYGYTF. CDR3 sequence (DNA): TGCAGCGTTGAAGGTGGGACCTCCTATGGCTACACCTTC.

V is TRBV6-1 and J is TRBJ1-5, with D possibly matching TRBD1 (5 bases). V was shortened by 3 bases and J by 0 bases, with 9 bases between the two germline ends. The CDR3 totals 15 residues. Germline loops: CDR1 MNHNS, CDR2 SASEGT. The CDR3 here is CASSETVYSNQPQHF. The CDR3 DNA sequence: TGTGCCAGCAGTGAGACAGTCTATAGCAATCAGCCCCAGCATTTT.

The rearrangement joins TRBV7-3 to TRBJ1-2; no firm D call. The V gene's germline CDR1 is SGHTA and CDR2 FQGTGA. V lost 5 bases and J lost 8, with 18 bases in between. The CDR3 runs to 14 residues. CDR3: CASSLDGHPGGYTF. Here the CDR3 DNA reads TGTGCCAGCAGCCTAGACGGCCACCCAGGCGGCTACACCTTC.

In DNA, the CDR3 is TGCGCCAGCAGCTTGGGGACAGGGGCGGGAGAAGCTTTCTTT. Amino acids: CASSLGTGAGEAFF. J is TRBJ1-1 and V is TRBV5-1; 9 positions match TRBD1. There are 14 residues in the CDR3. J lost 8 bases, V lost 0 bases, and 5 bases had no gene match. Germline CDR1 reads SGHRS; CDR2 reads YFSETQ.

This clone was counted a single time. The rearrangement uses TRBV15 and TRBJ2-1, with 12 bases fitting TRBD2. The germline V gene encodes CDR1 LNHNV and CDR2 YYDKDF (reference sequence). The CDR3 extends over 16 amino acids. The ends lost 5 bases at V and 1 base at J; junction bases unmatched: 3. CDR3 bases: TGTGCCACCAGCCCCGGGACTAGCGGGTCCTACAATGAGCAGTTCTTC. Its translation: CATSPGTSGSYNEQFF.

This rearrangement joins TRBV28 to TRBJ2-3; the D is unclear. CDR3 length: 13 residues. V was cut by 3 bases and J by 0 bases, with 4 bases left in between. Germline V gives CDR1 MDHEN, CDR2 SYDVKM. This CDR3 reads CASSFSSTDTQYF. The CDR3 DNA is TGTGCCAGCAGTTTCTCGAGCACAGATACGCAGTATTTT.

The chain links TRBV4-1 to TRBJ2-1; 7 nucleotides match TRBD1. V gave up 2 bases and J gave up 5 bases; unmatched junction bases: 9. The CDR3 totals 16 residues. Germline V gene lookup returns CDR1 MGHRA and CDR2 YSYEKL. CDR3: CASSQRPGQLNNEQFF. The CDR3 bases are TGCGCCAGCAGCCAACGGCCGGGACAGCTAAACAATGAGCAGTTCTTC.

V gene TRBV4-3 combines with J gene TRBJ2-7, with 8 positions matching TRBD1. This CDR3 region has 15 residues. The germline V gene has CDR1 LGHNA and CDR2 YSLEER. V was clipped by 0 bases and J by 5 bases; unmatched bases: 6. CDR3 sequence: CASSQEWQGADEQYF. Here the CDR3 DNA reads TGCGCCAGCAGCCAAGAATGGCAGGGGGCCGACGAGCAGTACTTC.

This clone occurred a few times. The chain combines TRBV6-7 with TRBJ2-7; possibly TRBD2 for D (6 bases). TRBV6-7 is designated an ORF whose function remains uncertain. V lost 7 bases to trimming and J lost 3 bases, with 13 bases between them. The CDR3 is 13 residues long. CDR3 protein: CASTSRDFYEQYF. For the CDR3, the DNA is TGTGCCAGCACTTCCCGGGACTTCTACGAGCAGTACTTC.

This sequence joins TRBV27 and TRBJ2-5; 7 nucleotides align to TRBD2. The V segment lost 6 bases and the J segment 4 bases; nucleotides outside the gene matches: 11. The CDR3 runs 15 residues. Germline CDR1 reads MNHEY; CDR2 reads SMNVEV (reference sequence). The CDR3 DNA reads TGTGCCAGCAGCCCCAGGGAGGGTTTAGGAGAGACCCAGTACTTC. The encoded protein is CASSPREGLGETQYF.

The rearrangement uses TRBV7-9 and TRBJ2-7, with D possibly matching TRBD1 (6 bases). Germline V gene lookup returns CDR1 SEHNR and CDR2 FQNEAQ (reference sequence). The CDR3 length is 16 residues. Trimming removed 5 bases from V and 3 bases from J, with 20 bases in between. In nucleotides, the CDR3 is TGTGCCAGCAGCACTACGGGACAACGTTCGGACTACGAGCAGTACTTC. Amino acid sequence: CASSTTGQRSDYEQYF.